Below are 16 T cell receptor beta chains sequenced from a single sample in a study of T cells in Graves' hyperthyroidism and ophthalmopathy. Template material for amplifying TCR beta CDR3 regions consisted of RNA transcripts. Using the HTBI primer set, a first-round RT-PCR was run on the TCR CDR3. MiXCR, run by TCRdb on the multiplex PCR reads, gives a single entry per CDR3 protein. This sample has hundreds of thousands of distinct CDR3 sequences, with 15% to 20% found just once. Material for sequencing was blood. Source of these receptors: a young woman with Graves' hyperthyroidism.

The J gene is TRBJ1-5, the V gene TRBV6-5; D uncertain. Germline values: CDR1 MNHEY, CDR2 SVGAGI. Trimming shortened V by 2 bases and J by 16 bases, and 15 bases separated the two germline ends. The CDR3 totals 12 residues. The CDR3 nucleotides are TGTGCCAGCAGTTACGTCCGGACCGGAGTACATTTT. Amino acids: CASSYVRTGVHF.

This clonotype was found many times. V gene TRBV7-3 combines with J gene TRBJ1-1; D is perhaps TRBD1 (5 bases). CDR3 length: 16 residues. Trimming stripped 1 base from V and 0 bases from J, with 12 bases between. CDR1 SGHTA and CDR2 FQGTGA come from the germline V gene. The CDR3 is CASSLRGGHLNTEAFF. Here the CDR3 DNA reads TGTGCCAGCAGCTTAAGGGGGGGTCACCTGAACACTGAAGCTTTCTTT. Using reference TRBV7-3 and TRBJ1-1 for the parts outside the CDR3, the full variable domain is GAGVSQTPSNKVTEKGKYVELRCDPISGHTALYWYRQSLGQGPEFLIYFQGTGAADDSGLPNDRFFAVRPEGSVSTLKIQRTERGDSAVYLCASSLRGGHLNTEAFFGQGTRLTVV.

This clonotype was counted many times. The chain has TRBV12-3 or TRBV12-4 and TRBJ2-7; the match to TRBD2 covers 8 bases. V trimming: 4 bases; J trimming: 6 bases; junction bases outside the gene matches: 8. This CDR3 comprises 14 residues. CDR3 sequence reads: CASSWQGRGGEQYF. DNA of the CDR3: TGTGCCAGCAGTTGGCAGGGTCGGGGGGGCGAGCAGTACTTC.

This clonotype was detected many times. J is TRBJ1-1 and V is TRBV2; D unresolved. The V end lost 5 bases, the J end lost 3 bases, and 7 bases lay between the germline ends. The germline CDR1 and CDR2 sequences are SNHLY and FYNNEI. The CDR3 runs 12 residues. The CDR3 nucleotides read TGTGCCAGCAGTCCTTATTACACTGAAGCTTTCTTT. It yields the protein CASSPYYTEAFF.

This clonotype was detected many times. The chain joins TRBV20-1 to TRBJ2-7; the match to TRBD2 covers 7 bases. The CDR3 contains 13 residues. Losses at the gene ends were 5 bases for V and 5 bases for J; bases not matched to a gene: 9. The germline V gene encodes CDR1 DFQATT and CDR2 SNEGSKA (reference sequence). As DNA, the CDR3 is TGCAGTGCTGCCCTGGGAGGGCAGGACGAGCAGTACTTC. It codes for CSAALGGQDEQYF.

Many counts were recorded for this clonotype. The gene calls are TRBV27 and TRBJ1-1, with TRBD1 matching over 10 bases. V lost 3 bases, J lost 6 bases, and 7 bases stayed unmatched. The CDR3 totals 15 residues. Germline loops: CDR1 MNHEY, CDR2 SMNVEV (reference sequence). CDR3 in amino acids: CASSFHGTGEAEAFF. Here the CDR3 DNA reads TGTGCCAGCAGTTTCCACGGGACAGGGGAAGCTGAAGCTTTCTTT.

The table lists this clonotype with many counts. In DNA form, the CDR3 reads TGTGCCAGCAGCCGAACACAGGGGAGGGGACAGTACTTC. Residues: CASSRTQGRGQYF. The chain uses TRBV28 and TRBJ2-7; possibly TRBD1 or TRBD2 for D (7 bases each). The CDR3 contains 13 residues. The ends were cut back, 6 bases at V and 10 bases at J, with 19 bases in the middle. Germline CDR1 is MDHEN and CDR2 is SYDVKM.

This clonotype was detected ten times or more. The J gene is TRBJ2-7, the V gene TRBV6-1; D tentatively reads TRBD1 or TRBD2 (5 bases each). The CDR3 length is 13 residues. CDR1 and CDR2 from the germline V gene are MNHNS and SASEGT. V gave up 9 bases and J gave up 0 bases, with 12 bases separating them. CDR3 protein: CASVMGVSYEQYF. The CDR3 bases are TGTGCCAGTGTCATGGGGGTCTCCTACGAGCAGTACTTC.

The genes are TRBV4-1 and TRBJ2-7; 11 nucleotides agree with TRBD1. The germline gives CDR1 MGHRA, CDR2 YSYEKL. J was trimmed by 5 bases and V by 5 bases; bases with no gene match: 8. The CDR3 is 15 residues long. The CDR3 is CASSTGQGAWDEQYF. As DNA, the CDR3 is TGCGCCAGCAGCACTGGACAGGGGGCTTGGGACGAGCAGTACTTC.

At least ten counts were recorded for this clonotype. The rearrangement uses TRBV15 and TRBJ1-5, with a weak D call TRBD1 (5 bases). The CDR3 length is 15 residues. The V and J ends lost 0 bases and 3 bases respectively, with 9 bases between them. Germline CDR1 and CDR2: LNHNV and YYDKDF (reference sequence). As DNA, the CDR3 is TGTGCCACCAGCAGAGATTACGGGACCAATCAGCCCCAGCATTTT. Translation gives CATSRDYGTNQPQHF.

Ten or more counts support this clonotype. V is TRBV20-1 and J is TRBJ2-5, with a possible D match to TRBD2 (6 bases). The V gene's germline CDR1 is DFQATT and CDR2 SNEGSKA (reference sequence). Trimming cost V 1 base and J 5 bases, with 17 bases left between them. This CDR3 is 15 amino acids long. The CDR3 sequence is CSARGDRGRWETQYF. In DNA form, the CDR3 reads TGCAGTGCTAGAGGGGACCGGGGGAGGTGGGAGACCCAGTACTTC.

This clonotype was seen more than once but under ten times. The chain recombines TRBV5-1 with TRBJ2-5, with D tentatively TRBD2 (6 bases). The CDR3 has 15 amino acids. Looked up from germline, CDR1 is SGHRS and CDR2 is YFSETQ. The ends were cut back, 3 bases at V and 4 bases at J, with 16 bases in the middle. The CDR3 sequence: CASSSSLYSGETQYF. The CDR3 nucleotides read TGCGCCAGCAGCTCGTCCCTCTATAGCGGAGAGACCCAGTACTTC.

The J gene is TRBJ2-5, the V gene TRBV5-1; the D gene could be TRBD1 or TRBD2 (6 bases each). Between the trimmed V and J ends, which lost 2 bases and 4 bases, there was a span of 12 bases. There are 14 residues in the CDR3. Germline CDR1 SGHRS, CDR2 YFSETQ. CDR3 coding DNA: TGCGCCAGCAGCTTCCGGGGGCGGGGAGAGACCCAGTACTTC. Translated, it gives CASSFRGRGETQYF.

Many counts were recorded for this clonotype. A much larger clone differs by one base, so this may be a read error. CDR3 sequence: CSARGYHTDHGQYF. For the CDR3, the DNA is TGCAGTGCTAGAGGGTACCACACCGACCACGGGCAGTACTTC. This rearrangement joins TRBV20-1 to TRBJ2-7; D uncertain. Germline assignment: CDR1 DFQATT and CDR2 SNEGSKA (reference sequence). Trimming cost V 1 base and J 9 bases, with 19 bases left between them. The CDR3 length is 14 residues.

This clonotype was observed at least ten times. The CDR3 region is CASSYAGQGIPEAFF. CDR3 bases: TGTGCCAGCAGTTACGCGGGACAGGGGATACCTGAAGCTTTCTTT. This chain connects TRBV7-9 to TRBJ1-1; the match to TRBD1 covers 10 bases. This CDR3 comprises 15 residues. The ends lost 6 bases at V and 6 bases at J; junction bases unmatched: 10. Germline CDR1 reads SEHNR; CDR2 reads FQNEAQ (reference sequence).

This clonotype was detected many times. The chain carries TRBV6-5 and TRBJ2-7, with a weak D call TRBD1 (7 bases). Per germline, CDR1 MNHEY and CDR2 SVGAGI. The CDR3 loop spans 13 amino acids. Trimming cost V 3 bases and J 6 bases, with 12 bases left between them. The CDR3 loop is CASSYSRGAEQYF. The DNA for the CDR3 is TGTGCCAGCAGTTATAGCAGGGGGGCCGAGCAGTACTTC.